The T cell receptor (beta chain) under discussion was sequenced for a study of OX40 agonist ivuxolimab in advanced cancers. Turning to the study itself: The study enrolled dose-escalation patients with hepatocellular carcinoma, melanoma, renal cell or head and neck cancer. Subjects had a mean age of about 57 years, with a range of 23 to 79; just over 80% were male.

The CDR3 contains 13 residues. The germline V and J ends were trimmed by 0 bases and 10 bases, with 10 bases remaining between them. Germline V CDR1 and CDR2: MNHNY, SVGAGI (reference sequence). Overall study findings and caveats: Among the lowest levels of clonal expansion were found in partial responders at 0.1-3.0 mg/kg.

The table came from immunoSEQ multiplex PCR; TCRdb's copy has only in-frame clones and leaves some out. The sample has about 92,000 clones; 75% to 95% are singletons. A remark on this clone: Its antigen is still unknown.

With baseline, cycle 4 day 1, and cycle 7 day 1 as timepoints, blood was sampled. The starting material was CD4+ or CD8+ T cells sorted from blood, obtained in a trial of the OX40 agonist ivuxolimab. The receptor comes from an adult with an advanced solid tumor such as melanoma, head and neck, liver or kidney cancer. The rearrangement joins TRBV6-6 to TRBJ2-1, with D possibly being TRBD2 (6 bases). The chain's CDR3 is CASSYSGGREQFF. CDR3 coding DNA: TGTGCCAGCAGTTACTCGGGAGGACGGGAGCAGTTCTTC.